Below, 6 T cell receptor beta chains from the same sample are listed, as sequenced in a study of blood T cell repertoires in COVID-19. This table comes from immunoSEQ multiplex PCR, and its TCRdb copy is limited to in-frame clones, with some not included. Of roughly 190,000 clones in the sample, 65% to 90% were seen once. Material for sequencing was PBMCs or T cells enriched from blood (not recorded which). Receptors were obtained from a man aged 35 to 55 who had recovered from COVID-19.

V gene TRBV5-4 combines with J gene TRBJ1-1; D is possibly TRBD1 (5 bases). The CDR3 loop spans 13 amino acids. Trimming shortened V by 4 bases and J by 5 bases, and 12 bases separated the two germline ends. Germline CDR1 is SGHNT and CDR2 is YYREEE (reference sequence). The chain's CDR3 is CASSGQGITEAFF. DNA for the CDR3: TGTGCCAGCAGCGGGCAGGGTATAACTGAAGCTTTCTTT.

CDR3 loop: CASSRGYEQFF. Written as DNA, the CDR3 is TGTGCCAGTAGCCGGGGGTATGAGCAGTTCTTC. The chain combines TRBV19 with TRBJ2-1, with D perhaps TRBD2 (6 bases). CDR1 is LNHDA and CDR2 is SQIVND in the germline V gene (reference sequence). The CDR3 length is 11 residues. V lost 6 bases and J lost 8, with 8 bases in between.

V gene TRBV23-1 combines with J gene TRBJ2-3; 8 bases line up with TRBD1. TRBV23-1 is recorded as an ORF, its role being uncertain. Trimming cost V 0 bases and J 6 bases; bases outside gene matches: 23. The CDR3 sequence is 21 residues long. The CDR3 DNA follows: TGCGCCAGCAGTCAATCGCGTCCGGGACAGGAGGCGATCCCTAGCCTCGATACGCAGTATTTT. Protein product: CASSQSRPGQEAIPSLDTQYF.

The chain carries TRBV4-3 and TRBJ2-2, with 7 bases aligning to TRBD2. From germline, CDR1 is LGHNA and CDR2 YSLEER. This CDR3 contains 16 residues. V lost 1 base, J lost 6 bases, and 8 bases stayed unmatched. Here the CDR3 reads CASSQAVRERAGELFF. Written as DNA, the CDR3 is TGCGCCAGCAGCCAAGCCGTGCGGGAGAGAGCCGGGGAGCTGTTTTTT.

CDR3 bases: TGTGCCAGCTCATCCTTCAGGGGCGGAGACACTGAAGCTTTCTTT. It yields the protein CASSSFRGGDTEAFF. The chain uses TRBV18 and TRBJ1-1, with a weak D call TRBD1 (6 bases). This CDR3 contains 15 residues. Trimming stripped 5 bases from V and 3 bases from J, with 16 bases between. Germline assignment: CDR1 KGHSH and CDR2 LQKENI.

This chain uses TRBV27 with TRBJ1-1, with D unclear. Germline V gives CDR1 MNHEY, CDR2 SMNVEV (reference sequence). Trimming took 6 bases from V and 0 from J, leaving 8 bases between them. The CDR3 runs to 13 residues. Written as DNA, the CDR3 is TGTGCCAGCAGCCCGAGGGTGAACACTGAAGCTTTCTTT. This sequence encodes CASSPRVNTEAFF.